These 13 T cell receptor beta chains share one sample of origin, sequenced in a study of T cell responses to AZD1222 COVID-19 vaccine. Clones were sequenced by immunoSEQ multiplex PCR, and TCRdb holds only the in-frame ones, with some missing. The sample consists of some 120,000 clones, over 80% of them appearing once. The sequences come from peripheral blood, collected on day 0 of AZD1222 vaccination. These receptor sequences come from an adult in good health.

The genes are TRBV5-1 and TRBJ2-7; D may match TRBD1 or TRBD2 (6 bases each). CDR1 is SGHRS, CDR2 YFSETQ, per germline. CDR3 length: 14 residues. V lost 2 bases and J 6 bases, leaving 15 bases between the germline ends. CDR3: CASSFNREALEQYF. CDR3 DNA sequence: TGCGCCAGCAGCTTCAACAGGGAGGCCCTCGAGCAGTACTTC.

This clone was recorded once. The chain combines TRBV5-6 with TRBJ2-1; 9 bases agree with TRBD1. CDR1 is SGHDT and CDR2 is YYEEEE in the germline V gene. This CDR3 has 11 residues. V lost 4 bases to trimming and J lost 15 bases; unmatched junction nucleotides: 5. The CDR3 DNA follows: TGTGCCAGCAGCGGACAGGGGAGGTGGTTCTTC. It is translated as CASSGQGRWFF.

The chain is built from TRBV6-5 and TRBJ2-7, with 10 bases that match TRBD2. From germline, CDR1 is MNHEY and CDR2 SVGAGI. The trim removed 6 bases at V and 2 bases at J, leaving 1 base unmatched. This CDR3 is built from 13 residues. CDR3 nucleotide sequence: TGTGCCAGCAGGGGACTAGCGACCTACGAGCAGTACTTC. Translation: CASRGLATYEQYF.

V is TRBV25-1 and J is TRBJ2-5, with 8 positions matching TRBD1. V was pared by 4 bases and J by 5 bases, with 6 bases of the junction left unmatched. The CDR3 length is 14 residues. CDR1 is MGHDK and CDR2 is SYGVNS in the germline V gene. CDR3 DNA: TGTGCCAGCAGTGTGGCAGGGGGCCGGGAGACCCAGTACTTC. The encoded protein is CASSVAGGRETQYF.

The rearrangement links TRBV4-1 to TRBJ2-1; D is uncertain. Germline V gives CDR1 MGHRA, CDR2 YSYEKL. The V and J ends lost 1 base and 5 bases respectively, with 6 bases between them. The CDR3 consists of 13 residues. CDR3 sequence reads: CASSQGRNNEQFF. The CDR3 bases are TGCGCCAGCAGCCAAGGGCGGAACAATGAGCAGTTCTTC.

The rearrangement uses TRBV29-1 and TRBJ2-3; 13 nucleotides align to TRBD2. This CDR3 is 13 amino acids long. V lost 7 bases, J lost 3 bases, and 1 base stayed unmatched. Germline values: CDR1 SQVTM, CDR2 ANQGSEA. The CDR3 sequence: CSGGLAGTDTQYF. For the CDR3, the DNA is TGCAGCGGGGGACTAGCGGGAACAGATACGCAGTATTTT.

This chain uses TRBV20-1 with TRBJ1-2, with a weak D call TRBD1 (6 bases). In germline, CDR1 is DFQATT, CDR2 SNEGSKA (reference sequence). CDR3 length: 11 amino acids. Trimming removed 4 bases from V and 6 bases from J, with 9 bases in between. CDR3 region: CSATGVNGYTF. DNA of the CDR3: TGCAGTGCTACAGGGGTGAATGGCTACACCTTC.

The chain joins TRBV10-3 to TRBJ1-1, with D possibly TRBD1 on 5 matching bases. Germline CDR1 reads ENHRY; CDR2 reads SYGVKD. With 4 bases removed from V and 2 bases from J, the gap between germline ends came to 14 bases. The CDR3 spans 15 residues. The CDR3 spells CAISGNRDGNTEAFF. For the CDR3, the DNA is TGTGCCATCAGTGGTAACCGGGACGGCAACACTGAAGCTTTCTTT.

The chain carries TRBV28 and TRBJ1-1; a possible D gene is TRBD1 (5 bases). The CDR3 contains 15 residues. Germline assignment: CDR1 MDHEN and CDR2 SYDVKM. The V end was cut by 7 bases, the J end by 0 bases, with 15 bases between. The CDR3 coding sequence is TGTGCCAGCACCCTACGGGGACGGTTGAACACTGAAGCTTTCTTT. Protein sequence: CASTLRGRLNTEAFF.

This chain uses TRBV28 with TRBJ1-5; 7 bases match TRBD1. V was clipped by 4 bases and J by 4 bases; unmatched bases: 4. There are 14 residues in the CDR3. Germline V lookup: CDR1 MDHEN, CDR2 SYDVKM. This chain's CDR3 is CASSSRQGNQPQHF. Written as DNA, the CDR3 is TGTGCCAGCAGTTCCCGACAGGGAAATCAGCCCCAGCATTTT.

This sequence joins TRBV19 and TRBJ1-4; D is uncertain. Looked up from germline, CDR1 is LNHDA and CDR2 is SQIVND (reference sequence). CDR3 size: 13 residues. The V gene lost 1 base and the J gene lost 7 bases, with 7 bases spanning the gap. The DNA of the CDR3 is TGTGCCAGTAGTATAGGAGGTTTTGAAAAACTGTTTTTT. This encodes CASSIGGFEKLFF.

CDR3 region: CASSFGGRGSYEQYF. The CDR3 DNA sequence: TGTGCCAGCAGCTTTGGCGGGAGGGGATCCTACGAGCAGTACTTC. V and J are TRBV5-6 and TRBJ2-7; 9 bases align to TRBD2. V shed 2 bases, J shed 1 base, and the junction held 4 bases outside the gene matches. From germline, CDR1 is SGHDT and CDR2 YYEEEE. The CDR3 contains 15 residues. The full variable domain, with the rest looked up from reference TRBV5-6 and TRBJ2-7, is DAGVTQSPTHLIKTRGQQVTLRCSPKSGHDTVSWYQQALGQGPQFIFQYYEEEERQRGNFPDRFSGHQFPNYSSELNVNALLLGDSALYLCASSFGGRGSYEQYFGPGTRLTVT.

The chain couples TRBV11-2 to TRBJ1-5; possible D gene TRBD1, 5 bases. The CDR3 loop spans 17 amino acids. CDR1 and CDR2 from the germline V gene are SGHAT and FQNNGV. The ends were cut back, 2 bases at V and 0 bases at J, with 14 bases in the middle. The CDR3 is CASSLIYQGSSNQPQHF. The CDR3 region has the DNA TGTGCCAGCAGCTTAATTTACCAGGGTAGTAGCAATCAGCCCCAGCATTTT.